These 21 T cell receptor beta chains were sequenced from one sample in a study of blood T cell repertoires in COVID-19. Data came from immunoSEQ multiplex PCR; TCRdb stores just in-frame clones and leaves some out. The sample lists 200,000 to 250,000 clones; over 60% were seen once. The sequencing sample was made of peripheral blood. These receptors came from a woman between 70 and 85 years old with acute or convalescent COVID-19.

The J gene is TRBJ2-6, the V gene TRBV27; a weak D match, TRBD1 (5 bases). The ends were cut back, 0 bases at V and 3 bases at J, with 6 bases in the middle. Germline values: CDR1 MNHEY, CDR2 SMNVEV (reference sequence). The CDR3 totals 15 residues. The CDR3 nucleotides read TGTGCCAGCAGTTTATCCAGGGTTGGGGCCAACGTCCTGACTTTC. This codes for CASSLSRVGANVLTF.

V and J are TRBV4-2 and TRBJ1-1, with 8 nucleotides matching TRBD1. The junction had 11 bases not matched to a gene; V was cut back by 0 bases and J by 5 bases. From germline, CDR1 is LGHNA and CDR2 YNFKEQ. CDR3 length: 17 amino acids. The DNA for the CDR3 is TGTGCCAGCAGCCAAGATGTCACAGGGGGGCTTGGAACTGAAGCTTTCTTT. Translation: CASSQDVTGGLGTEAFF.

V usage is TRBV15 and J usage is TRBJ1-3; tentative D call: TRBD1 (5 bases). Trimming left V 0 bases short and J 1 base short, with 13 bases between. CDR1 is LNHNV and CDR2 is YYDKDF in the germline V gene (reference sequence). The CDR3 has 17 residues. Written as DNA, the CDR3 is TGTGCCACCAGCAGAGAGGCAAGGGGCTTATCTGGAAACACCATATATTTT. This sequence encodes CATSREARGLSGNTIYF. Variable domain in full (rest from reference TRBV15 and TRBJ1-3): DAMVIQNPRYQVTQFGKPVTLSCSQTLNHNVMYWYQQKSSQAPKLLFHYYDKDFNNEADTPDNFQSRRPNTSFCFLDIRSPGLGDTAMYLCATSREARGLSGNTIYFGEGSWLTVV.

The CDR3 nucleotides are TGCGCCAGCAGCCTAGACAGACTGAACACTGAAGCTTTCTTT. Translating gives CASSLDRLNTEAFF. The chain combines TRBV5-1 with TRBJ1-1; weak D call: TRBD1 (5 bases). The germline CDR1 and CDR2 sequences are SGHRS and YFSETQ. The CDR3 runs 14 residues. V lost 4 bases to trimming and J lost 0 bases, with 10 bases between them.

V usage is TRBV3-1 (or the pseudogene TRBV3-2) and J usage is TRBJ2-3; 8 bases fit TRBD1. The length of the CDR3 is 17 residues. Germline V gene lookup returns CDR1 LGHDT and CDR2 YNNKEL (reference sequence). V trimming: 4 bases; J trimming: 6 bases; junction bases outside the gene matches: 15. CDR3 DNA sequence: TGTGCCAGCAGCCTAACGTTTGGGCAGGGGGCATCGGATACGCAGTATTTT. Translating it yields CASSLTFGQGASDTQYF.

The rearrangement links TRBV5-4 to TRBJ2-1, with 8 bases that match TRBD2. Germline V gene sequence: CDR1 SGHNT, CDR2 YYREEE (reference sequence). The CDR3 runs 15 residues. The V gene end was trimmed by 3 bases and the J gene end by 5 bases; junction bases not matched to a gene: 7. CDR3 coding DNA: TGTGCCAGCAGCTCCCGACTAGCGCTCAACAATGAGCAGTTCTTC. The encoded protein is CASSSRLALNNEQFF.

The chain links TRBV5-6 to TRBJ1-4, with D possibly being TRBD1 (6 bases). V was shortened by 3 bases and J by 8 bases, with 14 bases between the two germline ends. This CDR3 is 14 amino acids long. Per germline, CDR1 SGHDT and CDR2 YYEEEE. The CDR3 spells CASSSGGRREKLFF. CDR3 sequence (DNA): TGTGCCAGCAGCTCCGGGGGGCGTCGAGAAAAACTGTTTTTT. Full variable domain (missing parts from reference TRBV5-6 and TRBJ1-4): DAGVTQSPTHLIKTRGQQVTLRCSPKSGHDTVSWYQQALGQGPQFIFQYYEEEERQRGNFPDRFSGHQFPNYSSELNVNALLLGDSALYLCASSSGGRREKLFFGSGTQLSVL.

The chain couples TRBV5-4 to TRBJ1-1, with 7 positions matching TRBD1. The CDR3 has 18 amino acids. CDR1 SGHNT and CDR2 YYREEE come from the germline V gene (reference sequence). Losses at the gene ends were 0 bases for V and 1 base for J; bases not matched to a gene: 12. This chain's CDR3 is CASSLASGTVTANTEAFF. The CDR3 bases are TGTGCCAGCAGCTTGGCCTCCGGGACAGTTACAGCGAACACTGAAGCTTTCTTT.

In nucleotides, the CDR3 is TGTGCCACCAGCAGCCCGGGACAGGGGACCTTCTATGGCTACACCTTC. This codes for CATSSPGQGTFYGYTF. The chain employs TRBV15 and TRBJ1-2; 10 bases map to TRBD1. V gave up 3 bases and J gave up 4 bases; unmatched junction bases: 8. Per the germline V gene, CDR1 is LNHNV and CDR2 is YYDKDF (reference sequence). This CDR3 is built from 16 residues.

The chain combines TRBV24-1 with TRBJ2-1; D possibly corresponds to TRBD2 (5 bases). The V end lost 2 bases, the J end lost 11 bases, and 15 bases lay between the germline ends. Germline V gene data show CDR1 as KGHDR and CDR2 as SFDVKD. This CDR3 is built from 14 residues. The CDR3 here is CATSDSRVIHQQFF. The CDR3 DNA reads TGTGCCACCAGTGATTCGAGGGTTATACATCAGCAGTTCTTC.

J is TRBJ1-2 and V is TRBV5-4; D possibly corresponds to TRBD1 (6 bases). Trimming shortened V by 4 bases and J by 7 bases, and 11 bases separated the two germline ends. The CDR3 length is 12 residues. Looked up from germline, CDR1 is SGHNT and CDR2 is YYREEE (reference sequence). CDR3: CASSRDISGYTF. The CDR3 coding sequence is TGTGCCAGCAGCCGGGACATTAGTGGCTACACCTTC. Full variable domain (missing parts from reference TRBV5-4 and TRBJ1-2): ETGVTQSPTHLIKTRGQQVTLRCSSQSGHNTVSWYQQALGQGPQFIFQYYREEENGRGNFPPRFSGLQFPNYSSELNVNALELDDSALYLCASSRDISGYTFGSGTRLTVV.

The chain links TRBV7-5 to TRBJ2-7; the table gives TRBD2 as D, unverified against the DNA. TRBV7-5 is given as a pseudogene. CDR3 length equals 18 residues. The CDR3 loop is CVRSSPGTSGVGGYEQYF. The CDR3 coding sequence is TGTGTCAGAAGCTCACCCGGGACTAGCGGGGTGGGAGGCTACGAGCAGTACTTC.

Here the CDR3 reads CASSLVQTGTGELFF. DNA for the CDR3: TGTGCCAGCAGCTTAGTCCAAACGGGCACCGGGGAGCTGTTTTTT. The V gene is TRBV7-3, the J gene TRBJ2-2; D unresolved. Germline CDR1 and CDR2: SGHTA and FQGTGA. V lost 2 bases and J 4 bases, leaving 11 bases between the germline ends. There are 15 residues in the CDR3.

This clone was detected only once. V gene TRBV19 combines with J gene TRBJ2-2; 11 nucleotides line up with TRBD2. Germline trimming cut 7 bases from V and 0 bases from J; bases unmatched to any gene: 1. The CDR3 contains 15 residues. Looked up from germline, CDR1 is LNHDA and CDR2 is SQIVND (reference sequence). The CDR3 nucleotides are TGTGCCAGTAAGGGACTAGCGGCGAACACCGGGGAGCTGTTTTTT. Protein product: CASKGLAANTGELFF.

The CDR3 reads CASSPNLGQLNTEAFF. The DNA of the CDR3 is TGTGCCAGCAGCCCCAACCTGGGCCAGCTGAACACTGAAGCTTTCTTT. This chain links TRBV3-1 (or the pseudogene TRBV3-2) with TRBJ1-1, with D uncertain. The CDR3 consists of 16 residues. CDR1 and CDR2 (germline): LGHDT, YNNKEL (reference sequence). With 4 bases removed from V and 0 bases from J, the gap between germline ends came to 15 bases.

The V call is TRBV2, the J call TRBJ1-6; no firm D call. The CDR3 is made up of 15 amino acids. Germline V lookup: CDR1 SNHLY, CDR2 FYNNEI. V lost 0 bases to trimming and J lost 10 bases, with 13 bases between them. The DNA for the CDR3 is TGTGCCAGCAGTGAAGCAGAGGCAGAGACGTCACCCCTCCACTTT. This encodes CASSEAEAETSPLHF.

This clone was observed many times. The chain is built from TRBV12-5 and TRBJ2-2, with 8 bases that match TRBD2. Germline lookup yields CDR1 LGHNT and CDR2 FRNRAP. CDR3 size: 18 residues. V dropped 3 bases and J dropped 3; count of bases not matched to a gene: 12. In DNA form, the CDR3 reads TGTGCTAGTGGTTTTTCCTCGGGAGGGTTTGCGGACACCGGGGAGCTGTTTTTT. It codes for CASGFSSGGFADTGELFF.

This chain links TRBV27 with TRBJ2-7; D is unresolved. Trimming took off 7 bases at V and 5 bases at J, with 15 bases between the two ends. This CDR3 region has 13 residues. The germline V gene encodes CDR1 MNHEY and CDR2 SMNVEV (reference sequence). CDR3 DNA sequence: TGTGCCAGCACCAATCCCAGGTCCCACGAGCAGTACTTC. Residues: CASTNPRSHEQYF.

The J gene is TRBJ1-5, the V gene TRBV24-1; 9 nucleotides line up with TRBD1. The CDR3 length is 18 residues. Germline V gene sequence: CDR1 KGHDR, CDR2 SFDVKD. V dropped 4 bases and J dropped 0; count of bases not matched to a gene: 9. Written as DNA, the CDR3 is TGTGCCACCAGTGACCCCGGACAGGGGCCGGATAGCAATCAGCCCCAGCATTTT. It codes for CATSDPGQGPDSNQPQHF.

The CDR3, as DNA: TGCGCCAGCAGTTACGGGACTTACAATGAGCAGTTCTTC. Protein: CASSYGTYNEQFF. V gene TRBV5-1 combines with J gene TRBJ2-1; possibly TRBD2 for D (6 bases). CDR1 is SGHRS and CDR2 is YFSETQ in the germline V gene. The CDR3 consists of 13 residues. V was cut by 5 bases and J by 4 bases, with 10 bases left in between.

V usage is TRBV29-1 and J usage is TRBJ2-7; D is uncertain. The CDR3 runs to 12 residues. Looked up from germline, CDR1 is SQVTM and CDR2 is ANQGSEA. V lost 1 base to trimming and J lost 3 bases, with 7 bases between them. The CDR3: CSVEGLGYEQYF. CDR3 nucleotides: TGCAGCGTTGAAGGACTCGGCTACGAGCAGTACTTC.